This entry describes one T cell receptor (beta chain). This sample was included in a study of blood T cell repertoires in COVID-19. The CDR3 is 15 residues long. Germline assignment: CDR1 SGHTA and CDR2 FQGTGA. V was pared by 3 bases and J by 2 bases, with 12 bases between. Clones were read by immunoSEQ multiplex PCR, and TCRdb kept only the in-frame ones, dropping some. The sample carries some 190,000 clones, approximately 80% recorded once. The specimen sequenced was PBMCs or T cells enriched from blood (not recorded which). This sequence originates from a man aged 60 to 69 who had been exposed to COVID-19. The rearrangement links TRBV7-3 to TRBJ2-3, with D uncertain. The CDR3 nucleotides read TGTGCCAGCAGCTTGGGCCTCCACTCCACAGATACGCAGTATTTT. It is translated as CASSLGLHSTDTQYF. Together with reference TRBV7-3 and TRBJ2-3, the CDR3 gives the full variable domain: GAGVSQTPSNKVTEKGKYVELRCDPISGHTALYWYRQSLGQGPEFLIYFQGTGAADDSGLPNDRFFAVRPEGSVSTLKIQRTERGDSAVYLCASSLGLHSTDTQYFGPGTRLTVL.